This T cell receptor (beta chain) was recorded in a study of siplizumab effects on memory and regulatory T cells. About the study: The authors ran mixed lymphocyte reactions in pairs, with siplizumab at roughly 1.1 ug/mL or without drug. Broader study findings: Naive T cells seemed more diverse than memory cells and seemed major alloresponse contributors. Unstimulated subsets accounted for the mapping of only a minor share of the clones that were alloreactive.

Coculturing was carried out on the mixed lymphocyte reaction cells. It lasted more than 5 days and was done at 37°C. This CDR3 comprises 14 residues. Per the germline V gene, CDR1 is LNHDA and CDR2 is SQIVND (reference sequence). The V and J ends lost 4 bases and 0 bases respectively, with 6 bases between them. Assays examined around 100,000 TCR templates per sample. Measured with immunoSEQ multiplex PCR; TCRdb has only the in-frame clones, and not every one. The sample contains 18,000 or so clones, approximately 50% of which appear only once. In its sample, this clone is medium-sized. The antigen is unknown.

The receptor was derived from a human donor in good health; the cells came from an allogeneic mixed lymphocyte reaction. This chain links TRBV19 with TRBJ2-2, with D possibly being TRBD1 (6 bases). The specimen sequenced was CFSE-low (dividing) CD4+ T cells sorted from an allogeneic mixed lymphocyte reaction. As DNA, the CDR3 is TGTGCCAGTAGTAGGGGGCCGAACACCGGGGAGCTGTTTTTT. Encoded protein: CASSRGPNTGELFF.